This TCR beta chain emerged from a study of technical replicates of blood from several donors. The assay was immunoSEQ multiplex PCR, and TCRdb's table has in-frame clones only and misses some. This sample yields 84,000 or so clones, of which around 94% are seen a single time; about 0.25% belongs to the top ten. CDR1 ENHRY and CDR2 SYGVKD come from the germline V gene. Trimming took 0 bases from V and 3 from J, leaving 11 bases between them. The CDR3 contains 15 residues. This TCR was sampled from a human donor in good health. This chain connects TRBV10-3 to TRBJ1-2; D is uncertain. The sequenced sample consisted of T cells isolated from PBMCs. CDR3 DNA: TGTGCCATCAGTGAGTCGATTTTTCGAGACTATGGCTACACCTTC. Protein product: CAISESIFRDYGYTF.